This paragraph covers one T cell receptor (beta chain) sequence. As yet, its antigen is unknown. The sorted-subset replicate PCRs were given around 200 ng DNA, which is 31,000 or so T cell genomes. Assay: immunoSEQ multiplex PCR; the TCRdb copy retains only in-frame clones and omits some. The repertoire holds over a million clones, with about 84% as singletons. This sample was taken from a study of shared clonotypes between healthy human individuals. Broader study findings: Generation probability values for non-shared clonotypes were lower than those for clonotypes shared by all four donors.

The CDR3 has 15 residues. In germline, CDR1 is SEHNR, CDR2 FQNEAQ (reference sequence). Trimming shortened V by 1 base and J by 2 bases, and 11 bases separated the two germline ends. The sequence came from a man between 18 and 35 years old in good health. Some clones in this sample may be carry-over from other donors' samples. The sample was memory CD4+ T cells from PBMCs. The subset is: CD45RA-negative fraction. The chain carries TRBV7-9 and TRBJ1-2; tentatively, D is TRBD1 (5 bases). Here the CDR3 reads CASSLVAAGNYGYTF. The CDR3 nucleotides read TGTGCCAGCAGCTTAGTGGCGGCAGGGAACTATGGCTACACCTTC.